This TCR beta chain was observed in a study of graft-versus-host responses after intestinal transplantation. Regarding this clone: No antigen is known for it.

Method: immunoSEQ multiplex PCR; TCRdb's copy keeps in-frame clones and lacks some. The repertoire consists of 80,000 to 100,000 clones, with roughly nine tenths occurring once and the leading ten covering around 0.15%. Germline V gene data show CDR1 as SGHDT and CDR2 as YYEEEE. V shed 3 bases and J 0 bases; nucleotides not matched to a gene: 11. The length of the CDR3 is 19 residues. The material was unstimulated CD4+ T cells sorted from spleen or lymph node cells, obtained before intestinal transplant. This chain joins TRBV5-6 and TRBJ2-1; TRBD2 matches 11 bases. The receptor was isolated from a human donor who received an intestinal transplant. CDR3 region: CASSSTSGISPSSYNEQFF. The CDR3 nucleotides are TGTGCCAGCAGCTCGACTAGCGGGATCTCCCCCAGCTCCTACAATGAGCAGTTCTTC.